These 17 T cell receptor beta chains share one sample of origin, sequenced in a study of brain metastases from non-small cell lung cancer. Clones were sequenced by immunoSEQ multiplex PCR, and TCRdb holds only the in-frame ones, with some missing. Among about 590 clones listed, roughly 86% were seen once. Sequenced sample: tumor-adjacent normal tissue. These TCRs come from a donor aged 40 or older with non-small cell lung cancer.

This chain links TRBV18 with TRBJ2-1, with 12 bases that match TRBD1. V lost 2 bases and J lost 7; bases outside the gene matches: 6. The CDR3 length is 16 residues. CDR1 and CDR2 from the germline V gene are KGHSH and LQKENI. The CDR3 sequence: CASSPWGQGAWNEQFF. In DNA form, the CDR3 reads TGTGCCAGCTCACCATGGGGACAGGGGGCGTGGAATGAGCAGTTCTTC.

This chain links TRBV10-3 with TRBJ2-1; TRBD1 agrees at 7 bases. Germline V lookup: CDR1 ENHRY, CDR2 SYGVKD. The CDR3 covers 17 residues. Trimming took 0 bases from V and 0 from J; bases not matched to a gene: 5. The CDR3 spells CAISESPGDSSYNEQFF. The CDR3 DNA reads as TGTGCCATCAGTGAGTCCCCCGGGGACAGCTCCTACAATGAGCAGTTCTTC.

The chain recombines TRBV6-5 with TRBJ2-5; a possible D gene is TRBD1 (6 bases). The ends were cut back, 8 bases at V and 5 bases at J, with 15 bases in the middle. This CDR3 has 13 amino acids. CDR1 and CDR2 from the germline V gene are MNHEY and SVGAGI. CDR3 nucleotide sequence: TGTGCCAGCGTCAGGGGCTCAGAGGAGACCCAGTACTTC. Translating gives CASVRGSEETQYF.

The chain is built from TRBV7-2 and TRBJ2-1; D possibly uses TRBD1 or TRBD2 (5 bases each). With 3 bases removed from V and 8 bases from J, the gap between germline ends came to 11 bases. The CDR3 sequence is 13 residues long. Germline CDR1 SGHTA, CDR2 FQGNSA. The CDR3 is CASSFGGGHEQFF. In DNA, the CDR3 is TGTGCCAGCAGCTTTGGGGGTGGGCATGAGCAGTTCTTC. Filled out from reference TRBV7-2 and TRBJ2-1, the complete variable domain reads GAGVSQSPSNKVTEKGKDVELRCDPISGHTALYWYRQSLGQGLEFLIYFQGNSAPDKSGLPSDRFSAERTGGSVSTLTIQRTQQEDSAVYLCASSFGGGHEQFFGPGTRLTVL.

The CDR3: CASSWGMNTEAFF. The CDR3 DNA follows: TGTGCCAGCAGTTGGGGCATGAACACTGAAGCTTTCTTT. The chain uses TRBV25-1 and TRBJ1-1; TRBD1 is a possible D gene (5 bases). Trimming shortened V by 5 bases and J by 0 bases, and 7 bases separated the two germline ends. This CDR3 contains 13 residues. The germline CDR1 and CDR2 sequences are MGHDK and SYGVNS.

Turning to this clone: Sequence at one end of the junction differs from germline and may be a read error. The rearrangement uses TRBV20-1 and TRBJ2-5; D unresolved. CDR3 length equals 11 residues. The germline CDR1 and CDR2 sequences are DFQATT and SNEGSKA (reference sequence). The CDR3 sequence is CSARAPGVSNF. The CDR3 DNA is TGCAGTGCCCGAGCACCTGGGGTTTCGAACTTC.

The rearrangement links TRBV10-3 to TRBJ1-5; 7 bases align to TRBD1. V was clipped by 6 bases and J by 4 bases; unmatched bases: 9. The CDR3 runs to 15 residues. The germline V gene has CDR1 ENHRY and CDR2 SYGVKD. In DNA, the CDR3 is TGTGCCATCAGCAGCAAGGGACAGTCAAATCAGCCCCAGCATTTT. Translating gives CAISSKGQSNQPQHF.

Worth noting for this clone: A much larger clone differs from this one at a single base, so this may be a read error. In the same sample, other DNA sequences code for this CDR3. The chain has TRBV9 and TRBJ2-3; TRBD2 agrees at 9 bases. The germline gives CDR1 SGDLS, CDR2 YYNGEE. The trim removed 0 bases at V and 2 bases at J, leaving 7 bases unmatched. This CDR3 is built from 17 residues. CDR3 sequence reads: CASSVEGLAGYTDTQYF. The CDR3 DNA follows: TGTGCCAGCAGCGTAGAGGGACTAGCAGGATACACAGATACGCAGTATTTT.

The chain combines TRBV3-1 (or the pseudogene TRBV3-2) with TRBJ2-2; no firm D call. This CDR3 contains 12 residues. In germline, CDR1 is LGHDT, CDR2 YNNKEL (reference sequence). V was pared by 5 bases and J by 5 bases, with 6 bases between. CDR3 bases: TGTGCCAGCAGCGGCTTGACCGGGGAGCTGTTTTTT. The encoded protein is CASSGLTGELFF.

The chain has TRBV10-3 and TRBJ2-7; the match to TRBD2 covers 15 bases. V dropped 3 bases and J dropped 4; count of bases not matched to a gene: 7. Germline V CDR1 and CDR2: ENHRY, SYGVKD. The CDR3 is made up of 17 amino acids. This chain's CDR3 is CAISDSGLAGGRYEQYF. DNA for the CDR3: TGTGCCATCAGTGATAGCGGACTAGCGGGAGGGCGGTACGAGCAGTACTTC.

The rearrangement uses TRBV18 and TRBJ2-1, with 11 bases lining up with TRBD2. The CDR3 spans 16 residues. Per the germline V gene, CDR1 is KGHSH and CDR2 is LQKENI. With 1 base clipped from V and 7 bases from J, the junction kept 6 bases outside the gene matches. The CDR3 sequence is CASSPRAGLAENEQFF. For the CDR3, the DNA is TGTGCCAGCTCACCACGGGCGGGACTAGCGGAGAATGAGCAGTTCTTC.

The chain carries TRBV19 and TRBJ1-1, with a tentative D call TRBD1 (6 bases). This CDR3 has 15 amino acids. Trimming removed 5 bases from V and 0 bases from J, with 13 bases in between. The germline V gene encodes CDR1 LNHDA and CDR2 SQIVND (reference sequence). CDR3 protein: CASSVQGTMNTEAFF. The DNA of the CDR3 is TGTGCCAGTAGTGTGCAGGGGACTATGAACACTGAAGCTTTCTTT.

In DNA, the CDR3 is TGTGCCAGCAGCTCTAGGATCCTGGGCGGCAATGAGCAGTTCTTC. Translating it yields CASSSRILGGNEQFF. The chain couples TRBV7-2 to TRBJ2-1, with unresolved D. Deletions cut 4 bases from V and 6 bases from J, with 16 bases between. Germline V CDR1 and CDR2: SGHTA, FQGNSA. CDR3 length: 15 amino acids.

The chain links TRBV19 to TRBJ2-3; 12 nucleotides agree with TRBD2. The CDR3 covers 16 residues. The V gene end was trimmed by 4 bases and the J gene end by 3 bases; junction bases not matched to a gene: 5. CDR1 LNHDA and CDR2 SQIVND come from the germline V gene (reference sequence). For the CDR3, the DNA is TGTGCCAGTAGTAGAGAGACTAGCGGGGGTACAGATACGCAGTATTTT. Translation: CASSRETSGGTDTQYF.

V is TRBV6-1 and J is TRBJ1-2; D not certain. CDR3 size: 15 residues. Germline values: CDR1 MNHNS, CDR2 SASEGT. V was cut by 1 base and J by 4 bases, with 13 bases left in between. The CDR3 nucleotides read TGTGCCAGCAGTGAAGTTTGGGGTATGATCTATGGCTACACCTTC. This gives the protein CASSEVWGMIYGYTF.

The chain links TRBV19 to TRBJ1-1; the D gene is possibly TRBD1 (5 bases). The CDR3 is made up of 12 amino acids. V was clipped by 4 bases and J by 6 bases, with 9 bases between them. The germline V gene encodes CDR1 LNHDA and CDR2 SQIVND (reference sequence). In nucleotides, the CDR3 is TGTGCCAGTAGTACAGGGATGGCTGAAGCTTTCTTT. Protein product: CASSTGMAEAFF.

CDR3: CASSQESYGYTF. Written as DNA, the CDR3 is TGTGCCAGCAGCCAAGAATCGTATGGCTACACCTTC. V usage is TRBV3-1 (or the pseudogene TRBV3-2) and J usage is TRBJ1-2, with D unclear. This CDR3 contains 12 residues. Per the germline V gene, CDR1 is LGHDT and CDR2 is YNNKEL (reference sequence). The germline V and J ends were trimmed by 0 bases and 5 bases, with 4 bases remaining between them.